One T cell receptor beta chain is described in this entry. This study enrolled people aged roughly 18 to 89 from around 26 US geographic areas. The data belong to a study of blood T cell repertoires in COVID-19. Across the study: Researchers got acute and convalescent COVID-19 samples from the United States, Italy and Spain.

Using immunoSEQ multiplex PCR, the repertoire was profiled, and TCRdb retains in-frame clones only, with some absent. The table has approximately 180,000 clones, around 82% seen once. Germline CDR1 GTSNPN, CDR2 SVGIG (reference sequence). The CDR3 length is 15 residues. The V gene end was trimmed by 5 bases and the J gene end by 5 bases; junction bases not matched to a gene: 10. The chain carries TRBV30 and TRBJ2-3; 10 nucleotides agree with TRBD2. The TCR comes from a woman in her sixties or seventies with acute COVID-19. Material for sequencing was PBMCs or T cells enriched from blood (not recorded which). Here the CDR3 reads CAWGGSGGARDTQYF. In nucleotides, the CDR3 is TGTGCCTGGGGCGGAAGCGGGGGGGCCCGAGATACGCAGTATTTT.